This TCR beta chain was found in a study of blood T cell repertoires in COVID-19. Sequenced by immunoSEQ multiplex PCR; TCRdb stores in-frame clones only, minus some. In the table there are 280,000 or so clones, 85% of which are singletons. V gave up 6 bases and J gave up 4 bases; unmatched junction bases: 14. CDR1 is LNHDA and CDR2 is SQIVND in the germline V gene (reference sequence). The CDR3 has 16 amino acids. The sample consisted of PBMCs or T cells enriched from blood (not recorded which). The chain has TRBV19 and TRBJ1-2; 7 bases are a match to TRBD1. The clonotype was recovered from a woman aged 50 to 60 who had recovered from COVID-19. CDR3 nucleotide sequence: TGTGCCAGTAGAACCACCATTAGGGGGACAGTCTATGGCTACACCTTC. It encodes CASRTTIRGTVYGYTF.